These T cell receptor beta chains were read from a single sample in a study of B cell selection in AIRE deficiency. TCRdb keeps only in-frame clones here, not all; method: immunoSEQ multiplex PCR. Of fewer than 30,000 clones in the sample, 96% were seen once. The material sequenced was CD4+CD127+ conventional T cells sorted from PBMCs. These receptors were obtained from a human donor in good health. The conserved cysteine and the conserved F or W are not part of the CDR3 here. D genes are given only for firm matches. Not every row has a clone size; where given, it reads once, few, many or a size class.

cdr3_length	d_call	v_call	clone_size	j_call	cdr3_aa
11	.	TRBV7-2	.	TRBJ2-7	ASSYKGSYEQY
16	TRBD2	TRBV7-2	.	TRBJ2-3	ASSLVRTSGRVTDTQY
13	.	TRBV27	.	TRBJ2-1	ASSLGPGYYNEQF
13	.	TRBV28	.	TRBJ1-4	ASNSRALGREKLF
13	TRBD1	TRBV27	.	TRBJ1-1	ASTTVTGGTTEAF
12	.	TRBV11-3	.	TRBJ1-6	ASSSTGYNSPLH
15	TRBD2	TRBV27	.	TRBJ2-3	ASSASGSGYSTDTQY
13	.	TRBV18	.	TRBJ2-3	ASSPRPQSTDTQY
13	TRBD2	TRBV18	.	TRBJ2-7	ASSPQGLAGYEQY
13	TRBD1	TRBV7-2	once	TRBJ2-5	ASSFPTGLQETQY
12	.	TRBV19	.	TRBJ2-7	ASSSGQFSYEQY
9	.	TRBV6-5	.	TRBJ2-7	ASSPLEEQY
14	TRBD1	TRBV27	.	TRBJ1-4	ASSLSSDRPNEKLF
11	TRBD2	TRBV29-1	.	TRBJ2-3	SGTSGSTDTQY
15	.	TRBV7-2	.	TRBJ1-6	ASSLVADSEADSPLH
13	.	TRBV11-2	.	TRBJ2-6	ASSLAASGANVLT
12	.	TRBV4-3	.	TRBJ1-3	ASSLPGAGNTIY
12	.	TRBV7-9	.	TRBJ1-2	ASSLTTGKDGYT
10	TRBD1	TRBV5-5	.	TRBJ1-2	ASTLAGGGYT
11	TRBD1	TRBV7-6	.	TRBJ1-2	ASSRGQAAGYT
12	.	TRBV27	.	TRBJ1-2	ASSLGSTNYGYT
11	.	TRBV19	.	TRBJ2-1	ASSMGGNNEQF
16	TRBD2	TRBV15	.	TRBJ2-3	ATSRVASGGPSTDTQY
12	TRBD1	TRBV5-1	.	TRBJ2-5	ATTGGEGGETQY
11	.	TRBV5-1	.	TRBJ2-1	ASSLDDNNEQF
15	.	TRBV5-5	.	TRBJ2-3	ASSLESGALLTDTQY
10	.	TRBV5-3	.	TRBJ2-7	ASSLGDGEQY
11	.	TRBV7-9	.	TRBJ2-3	ASSSPSLDTQY
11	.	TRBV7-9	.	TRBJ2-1	ASSLTGSNEQF